The 22 T cell receptor beta chains reported below all come from one sample, sequenced in a study of cytomegalovirus exposure and HLA in healthy donors. The PCR used 60 Vbeta and 13 Jbeta primers. Libraries were prepared by immunoSEQ multiplex PCR; TCRdb keeps only in-frame clonotypes and omits some of them. Among 70,000 to 95,000 clones listed, around 75% were seen once. The sample consisted of PBMCs. The origin of the receptors is a woman aged 35 to 49 in good health and CMV-seropositive.

The chain recombines TRBV11-3 with TRBJ2-3; D remains unclear. Trimming pared 1 base from V and 4 bases from J, leaving 3 bases between. CDR1 is SGHNT and CDR2 is YENEEA in the germline V gene. This CDR3 contains 12 residues. The CDR3 is CASSLAADTQYF. DNA of the CDR3: TGTGCCAGCAGCTTAGCTGCAGATACGCAGTATTTT.

The chain is built from TRBV7-9 and TRBJ1-2, with 9 bases fitting TRBD1. This CDR3 is 15 amino acids long. Germline trimming cut 5 bases from V and 8 bases from J; bases unmatched to any gene: 12. CDR1 and CDR2 from the germline V gene are SEHNR and FQNEAQ (reference sequence). This CDR3 is CASSPRTDRGGGYTF. The CDR3 coding sequence is TGTGCCAGCAGCCCACGAACGGACAGGGGTGGCGGCTACACCTTC.

This clone showed up just a few times. The genes are TRBV6-5 and TRBJ1-1; TRBD1 agrees at 8 bases. Germline V CDR1 and CDR2: MNHEY, SVGAGI. With 0 bases clipped from V and 8 bases from J, the junction kept 2 bases outside the gene matches. This CDR3 spans 13 amino acids. As DNA, the CDR3 is TGTGCCAGCAGTTACTCCGACAGGGGCGAAGCTTTCTTT. This gives the protein CASSYSDRGEAFF.

This chain connects TRBV7-2 to TRBJ2-1, with a weak D call TRBD1 (6 bases). Germline CDR1 is SGHTA and CDR2 is FQGNSA. CDR3 length equals 16 residues. Between the trimmed V and J ends, which lost 2 bases and 3 bases, there was a span of 14 bases. CDR3: CASSLSEDRFYNEQFF. The CDR3 DNA reads as TGTGCCAGCAGCTTATCCGAAGACAGGTTCTACAATGAGCAGTTCTTC.

This rearrangement joins TRBV25-1 to TRBJ2-7; 12 nucleotides line up with TRBD2. The CDR3 loop spans 15 amino acids. CDR1 MGHDK and CDR2 SYGVNS come from the germline V gene. V dropped 6 bases and J dropped 6; count of bases not matched to a gene: 9. CDR3 bases: TGTGCCAGCAGGGCTAGCGGGAGGGCCAGTAGCGAGCAGTACTTC. Its translation: CASRASGRASSEQYF.

V and J are TRBV10-3 and TRBJ2-7, with unresolved D. The germline V and J ends were trimmed by 3 bases and 0 bases, with 9 bases remaining between them. Germline V CDR1 and CDR2: ENHRY, SYGVKD. The CDR3 sequence is 14 residues long. The CDR3 sequence is CAISDRRSSYEQYF. CDR3 DNA sequence: TGTGCCATCAGTGATCGGAGAAGCTCCTACGAGCAGTACTTC.

This clone is a singleton in its sample. In nucleotides, the CDR3 is TGTGCCAGCAACGAGGGGCAGGGGGACAAGACCCAGTACTTC. It translates to CASNEGQGDKTQYF. The chain uses TRBV9 and TRBJ2-5; 7 nucleotides agree with TRBD1. Germline CDR1 SGDLS, CDR2 YYNGEE. This CDR3 comprises 14 residues. V lost 6 bases to trimming and J lost 6 bases; unmatched junction nucleotides: 11.

This clone was seen only once. The J gene is TRBJ1-2, the V gene TRBV6-5; possibly TRBD1 for D (6 bases). Germline V lookup: CDR1 MNHEY, CDR2 SVGAGI. Trimming cost V 2 bases and J 6 bases, with 16 bases left between them. This CDR3 is 15 amino acids long. DNA for the CDR3: TGTGCCAGCAGTTACGGGGGCCTACGGGGGGATGGCTACACCTTC. Its protein is CASSYGGLRGDGYTF.

The chain carries TRBV7-3 and TRBJ2-1; 9 nucleotides align to TRBD2. There are 15 residues in the CDR3. Trimming removed 5 bases from V and 5 bases from J; junction bases left unmatched: 7. The germline gives CDR1 SGHTA, CDR2 FQGTGA. The CDR3 nucleotides are TGTGCCAGCAGCCTCTCGGGACTAGCAAACAATGAGCAGTTCTTC. It translates to CASSLSGLANNEQFF. The full variable domain, completed using reference TRBV7-3 and TRBJ2-1, is GAGVSQTPSNKVTEKGKYVELRCDPISGHTALYWYRQSLGQGPEFLIYFQGTGAADDSGLPNDRFFAVRPEGSVSTLKIQRTERGDSAVYLCASSLSGLANNEQFFGPGTRLTVL.

The CDR3 reads CASSLVSVSYNEQFF. Written as DNA, the CDR3 is TGCGCCAGCAGCTTGGTCTCAGTATCCTACAATGAGCAGTTCTTC. The chain couples TRBV5-1 to TRBJ2-1; D unresolved. V was clipped by 0 bases and J by 1 base, with 8 bases between them. CDR3 length equals 15 residues. Germline CDR1 is SGHRS and CDR2 is YFSETQ.

The rearrangement links TRBV5-6 to TRBJ1-4, with 9 bases fitting TRBD1. The germline V gene encodes CDR1 SGHDT and CDR2 YYEEEE. This CDR3 has 15 amino acids. J gave up 11 bases and V 2 bases, and 10 bases lay outside the gene matches. The CDR3 nucleotides are TGTGCCAGCAGCTTTTTCGGAACAGGGGGCCGGAAACTGTTTTTT. Translated: CASSFFGTGGRKLFF.

The chain combines TRBV19 with TRBJ2-2; D is perhaps TRBD2 (5 bases). The CDR3 extends over 14 amino acids. Germline lookup yields CDR1 LNHDA and CDR2 SQIVND (reference sequence). Trimming took 3 bases from V and 5 from J, leaving 10 bases between them. The DNA of the CDR3 is TGTGCCAGTAGTATGAGGGTAGGAACCGGGGAGCTGTTTTTT. As protein: CASSMRVGTGELFF.

The sample holds a few counts of this clone. The chain carries TRBV28 and TRBJ1-1; 8 positions agree with TRBD1. The CDR3 runs to 13 residues. V was clipped by 5 bases and J by 3 bases; unmatched bases: 2. CDR1 is MDHEN, CDR2 SYDVKM, per germline. CDR3 coding DNA: TGTGCCAGCAGTACGACAGGGGACACTGAAGCTTTCTTT. Its translation: CASSTTGDTEAFF.

A few counts support this clone. This chain connects TRBV6-5 to TRBJ1-2, with a tentative D call TRBD1 (5 bases). The CDR3 is 16 residues long. The germline gives CDR1 MNHEY, CDR2 SVGAGI. Trimming shortened V by 0 bases and J by 4 bases, and 15 bases separated the two germline ends. CDR3 sequence (DNA): TGTGCCAGCAGTTACTCGCCAGGGCAAAAAATCTATGGCTACACCTTC. Its translation: CASSYSPGQKIYGYTF.

This sequence joins TRBV5-1 and TRBJ2-2; 11 nucleotides line up with TRBD1. Germline V lookup: CDR1 SGHRS, CDR2 YFSETQ. This CDR3 region has 17 residues. V was clipped by 7 bases and J by 0 bases; unmatched bases: 8. The DNA for the CDR3 is TGCGCCAGCGGAGGTCGGACAGGGGGCTCGAACACCGGGGAGCTGTTTTTT. Translating gives CASGGRTGGSNTGELFF.

This clone was detected a few times. The chain couples TRBV30 to TRBJ2-1; D might be TRBD2 (6 bases). Per germline, CDR1 GTSNPN and CDR2 SVGIG (reference sequence). V dropped 0 bases and J dropped 5 bases, with 11 bases sitting between them. This CDR3 contains 14 residues. In nucleotides, the CDR3 is TGTGCCTGGAGTGTACTCCCTAGCGACAATGAGCAGTTCTTC. Encoded protein: CAWSVLPSDNEQFF. Together with reference TRBV30 and TRBJ2-1, the CDR3 gives the full variable domain: SQTIHQWPATLVQPVGSPLSLECTVEGTSNPNLYWYRQAAGRGLQLLFYSVGIGQISSEVPQNLSASRPQDRQFILSSKKLLLSDSGFYLCAWSVLPSDNEQFFGPGTRLTVL.

The chain joins TRBV30 to TRBJ1-2; D is unresolved. Germline V gene data show CDR1 as GTSNPN and CDR2 as SVGIG (reference sequence). V dropped 2 bases and J dropped 6 bases, with 16 bases sitting between them. CDR3 length: 14 amino acids. The CDR3 nucleotides read TGTGCCTGGAGTTGGAACGCCGCGGGAGATGGCTACACCTTC. It specifies CAWSWNAAGDGYTF.

J is TRBJ2-7 and V is TRBV5-1; TRBD1 matches 9 bases. CDR1 is SGHRS, CDR2 YFSETQ, per germline. The J segment lost 5 bases and the V segment lost 0 bases, leaving 9 bases of the junction unmatched. The CDR3 loop spans 16 amino acids. CDR3 loop: CASSLAGGRTGDEQYF. CDR3 bases: TGCGCCAGCAGCTTGGCCGGGGGACGGACAGGGGACGAGCAGTACTTC.

The rearrangement uses TRBV9 and TRBJ2-1; 11 bases match TRBD2. CDR1 SGDLS and CDR2 YYNGEE come from the germline V gene. V trimming: 0 bases; J trimming: 8 bases; junction bases outside the gene matches: 4. The CDR3 contains 15 residues. CDR3 DNA: TGTGCCAGCAGCGTAGTTAGCGGGGGGGCTTATGAGCAGTTCTTC. It codes for CASSVVSGGAYEQFF.

The CDR3 sequence is CASRTGTLDSPLHF. The DNA for the CDR3 is TGTGCCAGCCGGACAGGGACGTTGGATTCACCCCTCCACTTT. The chain couples TRBV6-1 to TRBJ1-6; 8 bases map to TRBD1. This CDR3 is built from 14 residues. Germline-derived CDR1 and CDR2 are MNHNS and SASEGT. V lost 8 bases and J lost 8; bases outside the gene matches: 8.

The chain uses TRBV4-2 and TRBJ2-1, with D maybe TRBD2 (5 bases). Trimming left V 0 bases short and J 5 bases short, with 14 bases between. Germline values: CDR1 LGHNA, CDR2 YNFKEQ. There are 16 residues in the CDR3. The CDR3 DNA reads TGTGCCAGCAGCCAAGATCCGGCGCCCGGGGACAATGAGCAGTTCTTC. It translates to CASSQDPAPGDNEQFF.

The chain uses TRBV6-5 and TRBJ2-7, with TRBD1 matching over 12 bases. The CDR3 is 15 residues long. V was pared by 6 bases and J by 3 bases, with 6 bases of the junction left unmatched. The germline CDR1 and CDR2 sequences are MNHEY and SVGAGI. In DNA, the CDR3 is TGTGCCAGCAGAAGGGGGACAGGGGGCGGCTACGAGCAGTACTTC. Protein sequence: CASRRGTGGGYEQYF.